This passage covers 22 T cell receptor beta chains from one sample sequenced in a study of blood T cell repertoires in COVID-19. Assay used: immunoSEQ multiplex PCR; TCRdb lists only in-frame clones, some missing. The sample has some 260,000 clones; 88% are singletons. Sequencing was carried out using peripheral blood. Every receptor here comes from a man at least 80 years old with acute or convalescent COVID-19.

The V gene is TRBV19, the J gene TRBJ1-1; 7 bases map to TRBD1. The CDR3 extends over 14 amino acids. With 7 bases clipped from V and 5 bases from J, the junction kept 10 bases outside the gene matches. Germline CDR1 is LNHDA and CDR2 is SQIVND (reference sequence). CDR3 protein: CASTSSTGVTEAFF. In DNA form, the CDR3 reads TGTGCCAGTACCTCTTCCACAGGGGTTACTGAAGCTTTCTTT.

The chain recombines TRBV5-1 with TRBJ1-2; D is uncertain. The CDR3 contains 14 residues. Germline V CDR1 and CDR2: SGHRS, YFSETQ. V dropped 1 base and J dropped 4 bases, with 11 bases sitting between them. CDR3 loop: CASSLPAGSYGYTF. DNA of the CDR3: TGCGCCAGCAGCTTGCCGGCAGGTTCCTATGGCTACACCTTC.

The chain employs TRBV19 and TRBJ1-4, with TRBD1 matching over 7 bases. Trimming took 4 bases from V and 7 from J; bases not matched to a gene: 9. Germline values: CDR1 LNHDA, CDR2 SQIVND (reference sequence). CDR3 length: 15 residues. DNA of the CDR3: TGTGCCAGTAGTACACAGGGGAGGAGGAGTGAAAAACTGTTTTTT. Amino acids: CASSTQGRRSEKLFF. Drawing the rest from reference TRBV19 and TRBJ1-4, the complete variable domain is DGGITQSPKYLFRKEGQNVTLSCEQNLNHDAMYWYRQDPGQGLRLIYYSQIVNDFQKGDIAEGYSVSREKKESFPLTVTSAQKNPTAFYLCASSTQGRRSEKLFFGSGTQLSVL.

V is TRBV28 and J is TRBJ1-2; D unresolved. This CDR3 spans 12 amino acids. The germline CDR1 and CDR2 sequences are MDHEN and SYDVKM. Trimming removed 6 bases at V and 4 bases at J, with 9 bases between. The CDR3 DNA sequence: TGTGCCAGCAGCTATTCCCCCTATGGCTACACCTTC. Protein: CASSYSPYGYTF.

This clone occurred a few times. The chain links TRBV28 to TRBJ2-5, with D perhaps matching TRBD1 (5 bases). The CDR3 extends over 14 amino acids. Germline V gives CDR1 MDHEN, CDR2 SYDVKM. V was clipped by 7 bases and J by 1 base, with 13 bases between them. CDR3 protein: CASNLGDTQETQYF. Written as DNA, the CDR3 is TGTGCCAGCAACCTAGGGGATACCCAAGAGACCCAGTACTTC.

The chain employs TRBV7-2 and TRBJ1-3; 10 bases map to TRBD1. V dropped 1 base and J dropped 2; count of bases not matched to a gene: 2. This CDR3 spans 16 amino acids. CDR1 is SGHTA and CDR2 is FQGNSA in the germline V gene. The CDR3 DNA follows: TGTGCCAGCAGCTTAGGAGGGACAGGGGCTGGAAACACCATATATTTT. Translated, it gives CASSLGGTGAGNTIYF.

This CDR3 is CASSRGTGIPYEQYF. The CDR3 DNA sequence: TGTGCCAGCAGCCGCGGCACAGGGATTCCCTACGAGCAGTACTTC. This chain joins TRBV13 and TRBJ2-7; TRBD1 might be the D (6 bases). Germline-derived CDR1 and CDR2 are PRHDT and FYEKMQ (reference sequence). The V end was cut by 5 bases, the J end by 2 bases, with 16 bases between. The CDR3 sequence is 15 residues long.

The rearrangement uses TRBV6-2 or TRBV6-3 and TRBJ1-4, with D possibly matching TRBD1 (5 bases). The V gene's germline CDR1 is MNHEY and CDR2 SVGEGT. This CDR3 comprises 13 residues. V shed 4 bases and J shed 8 bases, with 11 bases lying between them. CDR3 region: CASSSEGREKLFF. In DNA form, the CDR3 reads TGTGCCAGCAGTTCGGAGGGGCGCGAAAAACTGTTTTTT.

V gene TRBV5-1 combines with J gene TRBJ1-4; D gene uncertain. Germline V gives CDR1 SGHRS, CDR2 YFSETQ. Trimming removed 5 bases from V and 0 bases from J, with 14 bases in between. This CDR3 is built from 16 residues. The CDR3 nucleotides read TGCGCCAGCAGTGAGGGCGCGGTTGCAACTAATGAAAAACTGTTTTTT. This gives the protein CASSEGAVATNEKLFF.

The chain is built from TRBV29-1 and TRBJ2-3; weak D call: TRBD1 (5 bases). The CDR3 length is 14 residues. CDR1 and CDR2 (germline): SQVTM, ANQGSEA. V was pared by 3 bases and J by 2 bases, with 12 bases between. CDR3: CSVDPDSITDTQYF. For the CDR3, the DNA is TGCAGCGTTGATCCTGACAGTATCACAGATACGCAGTATTTT.

In this sample, this clone turned up a few times. The V and J genes are TRBV7-3 and TRBJ2-1; no clear D gene. V lost 0 bases, J lost 5 bases, and 5 bases lay in between. CDR1 and CDR2 (germline): SGHTA, FQGTGA. The CDR3 contains 13 residues. In nucleotides, the CDR3 is TGTGCCAGCAGCTTAACCCCCGACAATGAGCAGTTCTTC. Residues: CASSLTPDNEQFF.

The chain recombines TRBV28 with TRBJ1-2; 11 bases map to TRBD1. The CDR3 is 16 residues long. Germline V gene lookup returns CDR1 MDHEN and CDR2 SYDVKM. J gave up 3 bases and V 7 bases, and 10 bases lay outside the gene matches. This chain's CDR3 is CASTLDRGHRDYGYTF. Here the CDR3 DNA reads TGTGCCAGCACCCTGGACAGGGGGCATAGGGACTATGGCTACACCTTC.

The CDR3: CASSQTTVRGPSGELFF. The CDR3 nucleotides read TGCGCCAGCAGCCAAACTACCGTGCGGGGGCCAAGCGGGGAGCTGTTTTTT. The chain couples TRBV4-1 to TRBJ2-2; D is perhaps TRBD2 (7 bases). This CDR3 spans 17 amino acids. Trimming took 2 bases from V and 7 from J, leaving 20 bases between them. Germline CDR1 reads MGHRA; CDR2 reads YSYEKL.

J is TRBJ1-2 and V is TRBV7-9; 7 bases map to TRBD1. After removal of 6 bases from V and 2 bases from J, the junction contained 9 bases not matched to a gene. Germline V gene sequence: CDR1 SEHNR, CDR2 FQNEAQ (reference sequence). The CDR3 sequence is 15 residues long. The CDR3 nucleotides are TGTGCCAGCAGTTTGGGACAGAACCCCAACTATGGCTACACCTTC. This translates into CASSLGQNPNYGYTF.

As concerns this clone: Other DNA sequences in the sample encode the same CDR3. V is TRBV19 and J is TRBJ1-1; no definite D call. This CDR3 has 13 residues. Germline lookup yields CDR1 LNHDA and CDR2 SQIVND (reference sequence). Trimming cost V 5 bases and J 1 base, with 8 bases left between them. Written as DNA, the CDR3 is TGTGCCAGTAGTTACAGTGGGAACACTGAAGCTTTCTTT. Translating it yields CASSYSGNTEAFF.

J is TRBJ2-2 and V is TRBV6-5; TRBD2 might be the D (6 bases). The V gene lost 7 bases and the J gene lost 5 bases, with 14 bases spanning the gap. Germline-derived CDR1 and CDR2 are MNHEY and SVGAGI. The CDR3 extends over 14 amino acids. The CDR3 coding sequence is TGTGCCAGCATCCCCTTACGGGGGACCGGGGAGCTGTTTTTT. Translating it yields CASIPLRGTGELFF.

This clone was found a few times. The chain combines TRBV7-2 with TRBJ2-5, with 9 bases that match TRBD2. The J segment lost 5 bases and the V segment lost 1 base, leaving 5 bases of the junction unmatched. Germline-derived CDR1 and CDR2 are SGHTA and FQGNSA. The CDR3 totals 15 residues. The CDR3 reads CASSLGGRAWETQYF. DNA of the CDR3: TGTGCCAGCAGCTTAGGCGGGAGGGCTTGGGAGACCCAGTACTTC.

The V gene is TRBV6-2 or TRBV6-3, the J gene TRBJ1-5; TRBD1 matches 8 bases. V lost 5 bases to trimming and J lost 4 bases; unmatched junction nucleotides: 4. Germline V gene lookup returns CDR1 MNHEY and CDR2 SVGEGT. The CDR3 is made up of 14 amino acids. CDR3 loop: CASSPGTGNQPQHF. The CDR3, as DNA: TGTGCCAGCAGTCCCGGGACAGGTAATCAGCCCCAGCATTTT.

V gene TRBV15 combines with J gene TRBJ2-7; 11 bases fit TRBD2. There are 17 residues in the CDR3. After removal of 2 bases from V and 2 bases from J, the junction contained 8 bases not matched to a gene. Germline lookup yields CDR1 LNHNV and CDR2 YYDKDF (reference sequence). CDR3 nucleotides: TGTGCCACCAGCAGACCTTTTAATAGCGGGAGGGCCTACGAGCAGTACTTC. This sequence encodes CATSRPFNSGRAYEQYF.

This clone was detected once. The chain joins TRBV2 to TRBJ1-1; D call uncertain. The CDR3 consists of 11 residues. Germline V gene lookup returns CDR1 SNHLY and CDR2 FYNNEI. V lost 7 bases, J lost 9 bases, and 12 bases lay in between. This CDR3 reads CASMVEGKAFF. For the CDR3, the DNA is TGTGCCAGCATGGTTGAGGGTAAAGCTTTCTTT.

This sequence joins TRBV5-1 and TRBJ2-2; 11 nucleotides align to TRBD1. Per the germline V gene, CDR1 is SGHRS and CDR2 is YFSETQ. CDR3 size: 16 residues. V trimming: 6 bases; J trimming: 5 bases; junction bases outside the gene matches: 9. CDR3 loop: CASTTGTGGRTGELFF. DNA of the CDR3: TGCGCCAGCACCACAGGGACAGGGGGTCGGACCGGGGAGCTGTTTTTT.

The J gene is TRBJ2-2, the V gene TRBV2, with 7 positions matching TRBD1. The ends lost 4 bases at V and 2 bases at J; junction bases unmatched: 4. Germline CDR1 and CDR2: SNHLY and FYNNEI. CDR3 length: 15 amino acids. As DNA, the CDR3 is TGTGCCAGCAGTGCTCGACAGGGTAACACCGGGGAGCTGTTTTTT. This codes for CASSARQGNTGELFF.